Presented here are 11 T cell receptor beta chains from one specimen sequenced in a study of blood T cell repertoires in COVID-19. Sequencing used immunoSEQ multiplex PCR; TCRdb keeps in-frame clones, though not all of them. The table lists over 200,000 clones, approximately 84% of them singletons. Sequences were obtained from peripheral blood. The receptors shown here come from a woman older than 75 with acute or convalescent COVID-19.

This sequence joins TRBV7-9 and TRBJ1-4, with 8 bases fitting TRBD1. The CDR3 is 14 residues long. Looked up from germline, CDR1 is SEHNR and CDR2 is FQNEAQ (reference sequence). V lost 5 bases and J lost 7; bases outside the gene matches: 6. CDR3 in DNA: TGTGCCAGCAGCCGATCCGGGACAGGTGAAAAACTGTTTTTT. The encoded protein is CASSRSGTGEKLFF.

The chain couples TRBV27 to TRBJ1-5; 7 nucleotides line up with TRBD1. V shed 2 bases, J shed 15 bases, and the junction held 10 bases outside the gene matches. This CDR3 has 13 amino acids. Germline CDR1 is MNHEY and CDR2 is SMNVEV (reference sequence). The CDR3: CASSLMAGQPPHF. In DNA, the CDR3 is TGTGCCAGCAGTTTAATGGCGGGACAGCCTCCGCATTTT.

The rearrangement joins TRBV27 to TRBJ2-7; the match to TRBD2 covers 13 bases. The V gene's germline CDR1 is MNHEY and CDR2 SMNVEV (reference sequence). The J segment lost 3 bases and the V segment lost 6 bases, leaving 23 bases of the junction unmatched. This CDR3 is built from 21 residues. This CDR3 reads CASRALYDTSGRAETSYEQYF. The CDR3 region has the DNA TGTGCCAGCAGAGCTCTATATGATACTAGCGGGAGGGCCGAGACGAGCTACGAGCAGTACTTC.

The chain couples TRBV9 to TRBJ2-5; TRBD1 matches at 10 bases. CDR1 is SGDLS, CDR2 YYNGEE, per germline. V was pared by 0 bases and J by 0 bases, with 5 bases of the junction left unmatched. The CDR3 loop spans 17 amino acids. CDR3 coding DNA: TGTGCCAGCAGCGTAGGGGACAGGGGAGGGTACCAAGAGACCCAGTACTTC. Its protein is CASSVGDRGGYQETQYF.

CDR3 DNA: TGTGCCAGCAGCTTAGTGTCTGGGAGTCGGGCTATAGTCTATGGCTACACCTTC. Residues: CASSLVSGSRAIVYGYTF. V gene TRBV7-2 combines with J gene TRBJ1-2; D remains unclear. Trimming removed 1 base at V and 4 bases at J, with 22 bases between. The germline V gene has CDR1 SGHTA and CDR2 FQGNSA. The CDR3 has 18 amino acids.

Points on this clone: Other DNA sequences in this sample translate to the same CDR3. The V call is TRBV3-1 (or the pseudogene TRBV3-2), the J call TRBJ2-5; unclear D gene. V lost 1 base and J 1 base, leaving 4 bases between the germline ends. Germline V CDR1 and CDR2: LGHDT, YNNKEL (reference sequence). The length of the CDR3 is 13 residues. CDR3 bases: TGTGCCAGCAGCCAAGGGCCCCAAGAGACCCAGTACTTC. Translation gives CASSQGPQETQYF.

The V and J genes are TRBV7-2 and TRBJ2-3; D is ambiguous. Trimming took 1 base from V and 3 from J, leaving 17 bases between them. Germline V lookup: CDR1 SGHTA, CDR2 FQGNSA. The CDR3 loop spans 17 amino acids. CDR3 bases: TGTGCCAGCAGCTTAGATTATAACGGGTACGGGACAGATACGCAGTATTTT. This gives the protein CASSLDYNGYGTDTQYF. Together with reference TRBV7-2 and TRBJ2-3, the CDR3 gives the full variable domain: GAGVSQSPSNKVTEKGKDVELRCDPISGHTALYWYRQSLGQGLEFLIYFQGNSAPDKSGLPSDRFSAERTGGSVSTLTIQRTQQEDSAVYLCASSLDYNGYGTDTQYFGPGTRLTVL.

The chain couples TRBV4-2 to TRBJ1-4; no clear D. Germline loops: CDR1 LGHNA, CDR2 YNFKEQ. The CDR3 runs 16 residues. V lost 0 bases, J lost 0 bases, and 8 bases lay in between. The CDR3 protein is CASSQDPLATNEKLFF. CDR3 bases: TGTGCCAGCAGCCAAGATCCACTAGCAACTAATGAAAAACTGTTTTTT.

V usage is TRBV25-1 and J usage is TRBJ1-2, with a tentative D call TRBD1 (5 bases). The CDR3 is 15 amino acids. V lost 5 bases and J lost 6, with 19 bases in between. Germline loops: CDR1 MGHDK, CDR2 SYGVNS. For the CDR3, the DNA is TGTGCCAGCAGTTCATCATCCTGGGGCAGGGATGGCTACACCTTC. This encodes CASSSSSWGRDGYTF.

CDR3 bases: TGTGCCAGCAGTTATCTACAGCTAAACTACGAGCAGTACTTC. It is translated as CASSYLQLNYEQYF. J is TRBJ2-7 and V is TRBV6-6; D gene unclear. V was clipped by 3 bases and J by 3 bases, with 12 bases between them. The CDR3 is 14 residues long. Germline V gene lookup returns CDR1 MNHNY and CDR2 SVGAGI (reference sequence).

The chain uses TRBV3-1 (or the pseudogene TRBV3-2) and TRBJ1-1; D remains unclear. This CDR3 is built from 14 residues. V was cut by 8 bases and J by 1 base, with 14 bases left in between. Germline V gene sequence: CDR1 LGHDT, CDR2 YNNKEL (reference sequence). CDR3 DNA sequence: TGTGCCAGCCATGAATCCCCCGGGAACACTGAAGCTTTCTTT. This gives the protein CASHESPGNTEAFF.